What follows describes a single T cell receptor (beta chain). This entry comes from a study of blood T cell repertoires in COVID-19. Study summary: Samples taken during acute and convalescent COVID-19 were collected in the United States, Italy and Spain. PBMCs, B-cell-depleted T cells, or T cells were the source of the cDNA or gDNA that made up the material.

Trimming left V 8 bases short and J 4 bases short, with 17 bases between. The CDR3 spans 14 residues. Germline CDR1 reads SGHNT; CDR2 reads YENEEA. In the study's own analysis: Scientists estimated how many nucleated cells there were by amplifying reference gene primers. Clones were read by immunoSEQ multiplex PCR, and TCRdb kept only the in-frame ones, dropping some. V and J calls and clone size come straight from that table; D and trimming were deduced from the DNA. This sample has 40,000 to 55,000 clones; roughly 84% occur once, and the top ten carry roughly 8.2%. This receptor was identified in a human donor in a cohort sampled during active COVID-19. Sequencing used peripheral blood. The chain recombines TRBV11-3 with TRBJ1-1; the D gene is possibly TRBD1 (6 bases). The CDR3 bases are TGTGCCAGCCTTCCCGGGGGGCGTAGCACTGAAGCTTTCTTT. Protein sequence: CASLPGGRSTEAFF. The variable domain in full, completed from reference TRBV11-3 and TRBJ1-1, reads EAGVVQSPRYKIIEKKQPVAFWCNPISGHNTLYWYLQNLGQGPELLIRYENEEAVDDSQLPKDRFSAERLKGVDSTLKIQPAELGDSAVYLCASLPGGRSTEAFFGQGTRLTVV.